This T cell receptor beta chain was profiled in a study of spatial heterogeneity in lung cancer. Time point denoted: sample taken at primary tumor resection. The input material, whole RNA from tumor, nontumor lung or frozen PBMC, was sequenced unsorted. The CDR3 consists of 16 residues. Germline V gives CDR1 DFQATT, CDR2 SNEGSKA (reference sequence). After removal of 2 bases from V and 8 bases from J, the junction contained 15 bases not matched to a gene. This clonotype was seen ten or more times. Its antigen remains unknown. A unique molecular identifier was carried by every single TCR cDNA molecule. TCRdb reprocessed the 5' RACE reads with MiXCR, giving one entry per CDR3 protein. The table has over 10,000 distinct CDR3 sequences, 4% to 6% seen once. Findings of the study overall: Tumor T-cell coverage was an estimated 7% or so for alpha and 13% to 15% for beta chains. Mutation counts in tumors were tracked by counts of expanded intratumoral alpha and beta TCRs.

This clonotype was obtained from a male donor with early-stage non-small cell lung cancer. This sequence joins TRBV20-1 and TRBJ1-1, with 9 bases fitting TRBD1. The specimen was lung tumor tissue, collected at surgery. The CDR3 DNA is TGCAGTGCTAGATCGGGACAGGGAAATTGGCTTCTGGAAGCTTTCTTT. Translation gives CSARSGQGNWLLEAFF.